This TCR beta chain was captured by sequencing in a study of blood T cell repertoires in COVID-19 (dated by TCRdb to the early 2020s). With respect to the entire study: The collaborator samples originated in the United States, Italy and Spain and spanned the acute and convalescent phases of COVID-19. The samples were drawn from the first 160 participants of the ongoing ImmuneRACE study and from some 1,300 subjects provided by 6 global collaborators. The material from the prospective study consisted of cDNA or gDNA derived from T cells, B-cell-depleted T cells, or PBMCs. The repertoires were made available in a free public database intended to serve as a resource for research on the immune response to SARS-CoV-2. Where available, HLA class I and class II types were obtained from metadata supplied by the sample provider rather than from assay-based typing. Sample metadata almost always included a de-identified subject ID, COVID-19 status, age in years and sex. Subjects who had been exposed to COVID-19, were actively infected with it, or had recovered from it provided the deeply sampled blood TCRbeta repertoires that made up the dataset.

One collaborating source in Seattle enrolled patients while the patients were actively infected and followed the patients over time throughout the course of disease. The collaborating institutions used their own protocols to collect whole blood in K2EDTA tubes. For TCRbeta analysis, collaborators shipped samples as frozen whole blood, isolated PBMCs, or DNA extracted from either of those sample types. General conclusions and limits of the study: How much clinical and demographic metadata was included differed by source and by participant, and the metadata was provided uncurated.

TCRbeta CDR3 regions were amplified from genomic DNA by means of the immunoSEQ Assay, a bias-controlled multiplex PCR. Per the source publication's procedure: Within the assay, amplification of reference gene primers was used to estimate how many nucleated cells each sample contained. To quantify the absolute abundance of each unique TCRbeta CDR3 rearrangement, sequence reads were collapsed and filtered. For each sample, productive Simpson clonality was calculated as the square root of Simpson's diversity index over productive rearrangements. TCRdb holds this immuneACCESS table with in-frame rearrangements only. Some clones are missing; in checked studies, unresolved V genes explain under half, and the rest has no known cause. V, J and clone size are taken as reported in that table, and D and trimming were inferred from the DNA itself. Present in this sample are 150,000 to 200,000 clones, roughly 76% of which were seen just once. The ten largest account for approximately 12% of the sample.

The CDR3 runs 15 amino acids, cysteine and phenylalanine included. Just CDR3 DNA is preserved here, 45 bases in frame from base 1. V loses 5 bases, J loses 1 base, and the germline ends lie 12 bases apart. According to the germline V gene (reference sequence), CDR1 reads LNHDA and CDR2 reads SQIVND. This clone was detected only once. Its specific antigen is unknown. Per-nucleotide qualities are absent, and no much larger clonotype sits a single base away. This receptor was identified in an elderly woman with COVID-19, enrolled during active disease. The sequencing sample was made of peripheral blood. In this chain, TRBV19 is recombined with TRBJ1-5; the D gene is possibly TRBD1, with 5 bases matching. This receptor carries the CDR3 CASSETGGSNQPQHF. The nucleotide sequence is TGTGCCAGTAGTGAAACGGGGGGGAGCAATCAGCCCCAGCATTTT.